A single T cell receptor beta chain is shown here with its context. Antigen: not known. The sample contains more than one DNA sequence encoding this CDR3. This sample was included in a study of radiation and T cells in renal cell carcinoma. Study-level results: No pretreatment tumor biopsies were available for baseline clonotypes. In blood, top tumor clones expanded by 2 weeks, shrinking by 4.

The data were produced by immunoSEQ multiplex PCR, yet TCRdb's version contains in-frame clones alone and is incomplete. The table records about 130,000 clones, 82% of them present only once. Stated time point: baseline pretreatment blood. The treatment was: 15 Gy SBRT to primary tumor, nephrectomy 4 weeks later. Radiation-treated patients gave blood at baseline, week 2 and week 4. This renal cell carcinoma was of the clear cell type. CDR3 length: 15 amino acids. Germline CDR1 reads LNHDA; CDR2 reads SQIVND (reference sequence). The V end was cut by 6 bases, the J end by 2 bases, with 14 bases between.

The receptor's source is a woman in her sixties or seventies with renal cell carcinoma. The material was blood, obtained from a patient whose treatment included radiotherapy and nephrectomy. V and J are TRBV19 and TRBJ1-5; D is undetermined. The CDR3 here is CASSRSPGGNQPQHF. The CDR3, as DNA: TGTGCCAGTAGCCGATCTCCGGGAGGCAATCAGCCCCAGCATTTT.